Listed below are T cell receptor beta chains from one sample, sequenced in a study of blood T cell repertoires in COVID-19. Only in-frame clones appear in the TCRdb table, and some are missing; sequencing was by immunoSEQ multiplex PCR. The data hold approximately 350,000 clones, with approximately 88% observed a single time. The sequenced material came from peripheral blood. All receptors derive from a man in his forties with acute or convalescent COVID-19. The CDR3 runs from the conserved cysteine through the conserved F or W. Part of the rows lack a size; the others show once, few, many or a class for expanded clones.

v_call: TRBV5-1; cdr3_length: 15; j_call: TRBJ2-3; clone_size: .; cdr3_aa: CASSLVGLHTDTQYF
v_call: TRBV11-1; cdr3_length: 14; j_call: TRBJ1-1; clone_size: once; cdr3_aa: CASRRQGASTEAFF
v_call: TRBV27; cdr3_length: 12; j_call: TRBJ1-1; clone_size: .; cdr3_aa: CASSLYPGEAFF
v_call: TRBV6-1; cdr3_length: 14; j_call: TRBJ1-2; clone_size: .; cdr3_aa: CASSDGTGVYGYTF
v_call: TRBV11-2; cdr3_length: 15; j_call: TRBJ2-1; clone_size: once; cdr3_aa: CASSLRAGLYNEQFF
v_call: TRBV27; cdr3_length: 15; j_call: TRBJ1-5; clone_size: once; cdr3_aa: CASSSTSGQNQPQHF
v_call: TRBV30; cdr3_length: 12; j_call: TRBJ1-1; clone_size: .; cdr3_aa: CAWGRGNTEAFF
v_call: TRBV4-1; cdr3_length: 15; j_call: TRBJ1-1; clone_size: .; cdr3_aa: CASSQTNDRDVKAFF
v_call: TRBV6-6; cdr3_length: 18; j_call: TRBJ1-5; clone_size: .; cdr3_aa: CASSPTPTGDRGNQPQHF
v_call: TRBV18; cdr3_length: 14; j_call: TRBJ1-4; clone_size: .; cdr3_aa: CASSPGVTNEKLFF
v_call: TRBV6-5; cdr3_length: 14; j_call: TRBJ1-4; clone_size: .; cdr3_aa: CASIGTANNEKLFF
v_call: TRBV28; cdr3_length: 16; j_call: TRBJ1-1; clone_size: .; cdr3_aa: CASSLYSGEGLTEAFF
v_call: TRBV27; cdr3_length: 16; j_call: TRBJ2-7; clone_size: .; cdr3_aa: CASKIHQGLGAREQYF
v_call: TRBV6-6; cdr3_length: 15; j_call: TRBJ2-2; clone_size: .; cdr3_aa: CASSRLAGGIGELFF
v_call: TRBV7-3; cdr3_length: 13; j_call: TRBJ2-3; clone_size: .; cdr3_aa: CASSPTGSDTQYF
v_call: TRBV27; cdr3_length: 15; j_call: TRBJ2-3; clone_size: few; cdr3_aa: CASSLASGSRDTQYF
v_call: TRBV27; cdr3_length: 16; j_call: TRBJ2-3; clone_size: .; cdr3_aa: CASSLLGQGYTDTQYF
v_call: TRBV9; cdr3_length: 13; j_call: TRBJ1-3; clone_size: .; cdr3_aa: CASSVNSGNTIYF